A selection of T cell receptor beta chains follows, all from one sample in a study of cytomegalovirus exposure and HLA in healthy donors. TCRdb's table, derived via immunoSEQ multiplex PCR, lists solely in-frame clones and lacks some. This table lists 70,000 or so clones. Sequenced input: PBMCs. Receptors were obtained from a boy aged 10-17 years in good health and CMV-seronegative. The CDR3 runs from the conserved cysteine through the conserved F or W. A D gene is named only where the DNA matches it firmly.

V gene: TRBV13; J gene: TRBJ2-7; D gene: TRBD1; CDR3 length: 13; CDR3 protein: CASSQTGGYEQYF; CDR3 DNA: TGTGCCAGCAGCCAGACAGGGGGCTACGAGCAGTACTTC
V gene: TRBV4-3; J gene: TRBJ1-2; D gene: TRBD1; CDR3 length: 13; CDR3 protein: CASSQGTGDGYTF; CDR3 DNA: TGCGCCAGCAGCCAAGGGACAGGTGATGGCTACACCTTC
V gene: TRBV5-8; J gene: TRBJ1-2; D gene: TRBD1; CDR3 length: 15; CDR3 protein: CASSWRTGPSYGYTF; CDR3 DNA: TGTGCCAGCAGCTGGAGGACAGGGCCCTCGTATGGCTACACCTTC
V gene: TRBV2; J gene: TRBJ2-3; D gene: TRBD2; CDR3 length: 14; CDR3 protein: CASRAGLDTDTQYF; CDR3 DNA: TGTGCCAGCAGAGCGGGACTCGACACAGATACGCAGTATTTT
V gene: TRBV13; J gene: TRBJ2-6; D gene: TRBD1; CDR3 length: 19; CDR3 protein: CASIRGVYRGPQGANVLTF; CDR3 DNA: TGTGCCAGCATCCGGGGGGTGTACAGGGGGCCCCAAGGGGCCAACGTCCTGACTTTC
V gene: TRBV19; J gene: TRBJ2-3; D gene: TRBD2; CDR3 length: 16; CDR3 protein: CASSMQRGGNTDTQYF; CDR3 DNA: TGTGCCAGTAGTATGCAACGGGGGGGAAACACAGATACGCAGTATTTT
V gene: TRBV25-1; J gene: TRBJ1-2; D gene: NA; CDR3 length: 14; CDR3 protein: CASSETVSNYGYTF; CDR3 DNA: TGTGCCAGCAGTGAAACAGTATCTAACTATGGCTACACCTTC
V gene: TRBV7-8; J gene: TRBJ2-5; D gene: TRBD1; CDR3 length: 16; CDR3 protein: CASSPPGQGDQETQYF; CDR3 DNA: TGTGCCAGCAGCCCCCCGGGACAGGGGGACCAAGAGACCCAGTACTTC
V gene: TRBV15; J gene: TRBJ1-2; D gene: NA; CDR3 length: 15; CDR3 protein: CATSSTQTEYYGYTF; CDR3 DNA: TGTGCCACCAGCAGCACACAGACCGAGTACTATGGCTACACCTTC
V gene: TRBV6-1; J gene: TRBJ2-3; D gene: NA; CDR3 length: 14; CDR3 protein: CASSNARSTDTQYF; CDR3 DNA: TGTGCCAGCAGTAATGCTCGGAGCACAGATACGCAGTATTTT
V gene: TRBV28; J gene: TRBJ1-5; D gene: NA; CDR3 length: 17; CDR3 protein: CASSLLQGGYSNQPQHF; CDR3 DNA: TGTGCCAGCAGCCTATTACAGGGTGGCTATAGCAATCAGCCCCAGCATTTT
V gene: TRBV13; J gene: TRBJ2-7; D gene: TRBD2; CDR3 length: 18; CDR3 protein: CASSLWGLAGVARYEQYF; CDR3 DNA: TGTGCCAGCAGCTTATGGGGACTAGCGGGAGTTGCAAGGTACGAGCAGTACTTC
V gene: TRBV19; J gene: TRBJ1-4; D gene: NA; CDR3 length: 14; CDR3 protein: CASSMGTINEKLFF; CDR3 DNA: TGTGCCAGTAGTATGGGGACAATCAATGAAAAACTGTTTTTT
V gene: TRBV13; J gene: TRBJ2-2; D gene: TRBD2; CDR3 length: 18; CDR3 protein: CASSLGVPGLVVTGELFF; CDR3 DNA: TGTGCCAGCAGCTTAGGAGTTCCGGGACTAGTAGTTACCGGGGAGCTGTTTTTT
V gene: TRBV19; J gene: TRBJ2-1; D gene: TRBD1; CDR3 length: 14; CDR3 protein: CASSSRDRNNEQFF; CDR3 DNA: TGTGCCAGTAGTAGTCGGGACAGGAACAATGAGCAGTTCTTC
V gene: TRBV5-1; J gene: TRBJ2-3; D gene: TRBD2; CDR3 length: 16; CDR3 protein: CASSFPPSGRWDTQYF; CDR3 DNA: TGCGCCAGCAGCTTTCCGCCTAGCGGGAGGTGGGATACGCAGTATTTT
V gene: TRBV19; J gene: TRBJ1-2; D gene: TRBD1; CDR3 length: 15; CDR3 protein: CASSIAWDRTYGYTF; CDR3 DNA: TGTGCCAGTAGTATAGCCTGGGACAGGACCTATGGCTACACCTTC
V gene: TRBV21-1; J gene: TRBJ2-7; D gene: NA; CDR3 length: 14; CDR3 protein: CASSKGGETYEQYF; CDR3 DNA: TGTGCCAGCAGCAAAGGCGGGGAGACCTACGAGCAGTACTTC
V gene: TRBV5-1; J gene: TRBJ2-1; D gene: TRBD2; CDR3 length: 14; CDR3 protein: CASSSAGGYNEQFF; CDR3 DNA: TGCGCCAGCAGCTCCGCGGGGGGGTACAATGAGCAGTTCTTC
V gene: TRBV4-3; J gene: TRBJ2-7; D gene: TRBD2; CDR3 length: 14; CDR3 protein: CASSRTGGSYEQYF; CDR3 DNA: TGCGCCAGCAGCCGCACCGGGGGGTCCTACGAGCAGTACTTC
V gene: TRBV9; J gene: TRBJ2-7; D gene: TRBD2; CDR3 length: 15; CDR3 protein: CASSVGTSGSYEQYF; CDR3 DNA: TGTGCCAGCAGCGTAGGAACTAGCGGGAGCTACGAGCAGTACTTC
V gene: TRBV18; J gene: TRBJ1-5; D gene: NA; CDR3 length: 14; CDR3 protein: CASSPAGFNQPQHF; CDR3 DNA: TGTGCCAGCTCACCCGCAGGGTTCAATCAGCCCCAGCATTTT
V gene: TRBV27; J gene: TRBJ2-7; D gene: TRBD2; CDR3 length: 13; CDR3 protein: CASGTSGTYEQYF; CDR3 DNA: TGTGCCAGCGGGACTAGCGGAACCTACGAGCAGTACTTC
V gene: TRBV7-6; J gene: TRBJ2-3; D gene: TRBD1; CDR3 length: 13; CDR3 protein: CASSGQGGDTQYF; CDR3 DNA: TGTGCCAGCAGCGGACAGGGAGGAGATACGCAGTATTTT
V gene: TRBV27; J gene: TRBJ1-1; D gene: NA; CDR3 length: 17; CDR3 protein: CASSLVVPGWGDTEAFF; CDR3 DNA: TGTGCCAGCAGTTTAGTGGTTCCCGGCTGGGGGGACACTGAAGCTTTCTTT
V gene: TRBV4-3; J gene: TRBJ2-3; D gene: NA; CDR3 length: 16; CDR3 protein: CASSPTRQQATDTQYF; CDR3 DNA: TGCGCCAGCAGCCCCACCCGACAGCAAGCTACAGATACGCAGTATTTT
V gene: TRBV20-1; J gene: TRBJ1-1; D gene: NA; CDR3 length: 11; CDR3 protein: CSARDSTEAFF; CDR3 DNA: TGCAGTGCTAGAGACAGTACTGAAGCTTTCTTT
V gene: TRBV19; J gene: TRBJ1-2; D gene: TRBD1; CDR3 length: 14; CDR3 protein: CASRRDRGNYGYTF; CDR3 DNA: TGTGCCAGTAGGCGGGACAGGGGTAACTATGGCTACACCTTC
V gene: TRBV14; J gene: TRBJ2-3; D gene: NA; CDR3 length: 18; CDR3 protein: CASSHGAWRGTSTDTQYF; CDR3 DNA: TGTGCCAGCAGCCATGGGGCCTGGCGCGGGACCAGCACAGATACGCAGTATTTT
V gene: TRBV20-1; J gene: TRBJ2-7; D gene: TRBD2; CDR3 length: 11; CDR3 protein: CRLAGSHEQYF; CDR3 DNA: TGTAGACTAGCGGGTTCTCACGAGCAGTACTTC
V gene: TRBV5-1; J gene: TRBJ2-7; D gene: NA; CDR3 length: 15; CDR3 protein: CASSLVGLESYEQYF; CDR3 DNA: TGCGCCAGCAGCTTGGTGGGACTCGAATCCTACGAGCAGTACTTC
V gene: TRBV28; J gene: TRBJ1-2; D gene: NA; CDR3 length: 14; CDR3 protein: CASSLFQGNRGYTF; CDR3 DNA: TGTGCCAGCAGTTTATTCCAGGGTAATCGCGGCTACACCTTC
V gene: TRBV10-3; J gene: TRBJ2-7; D gene: TRBD1; CDR3 length: 14; CDR3 protein: CAISDIQGSYEQYF; CDR3 DNA: TGTGCCATCAGTGATATACAGGGGTCATACGAGCAGTACTTC
V gene: TRBV7-8; J gene: TRBJ2-7; D gene: NA; CDR3 length: 14; CDR3 protein: CASRAGQGLYEQYF; CDR3 DNA: TGTGCCAGCAGGGCTGGGCAGGGGTTGTACGAGCAGTACTTC
V gene: TRBV5-4; J gene: TRBJ2-3; D gene: NA; CDR3 length: 13; CDR3 protein: CASSPQTFGTQYF; CDR3 DNA: TGTGCCAGCAGCCCTCAGACTTTCGGTACGCAGTATTTT
V gene: TRBV2; J gene: TRBJ1-3; D gene: TRBD1; CDR3 length: 16; CDR3 protein: CASSDGQGNSGNTIYF; CDR3 DNA: TGTGCCAGCAGTGATGGACAGGGGAACTCTGGAAACACCATATATTTT
V gene: TRBV12-5; J gene: TRBJ1-2; D gene: NA; CDR3 length: 17; CDR3 protein: CASGLVLAGSGTHGYTF; CDR3 DNA: TGTGCTAGTGGTTTGGTACTGGCAGGTTCCGGGACTCATGGCTACACCTTC
V gene: TRBV10-3; J gene: TRBJ1-1; D gene: NA; CDR3 length: 15; CDR3 protein: CAIRVAQGPNTEAFF; CDR3 DNA: TGTGCCATCAGGGTTGCCCAGGGGCCGAACACTGAAGCTTTCTTT
V gene: TRBV4-3; J gene: TRBJ2-7; D gene: TRBD2; CDR3 length: 14; CDR3 protein: CASSRTGGAYEQYF; CDR3 DNA: TGCGCCAGCAGCCGCACCGGGGGGGCCTACGAGCAGTACTTC
V gene: TRBV13; J gene: TRBJ1-1; D gene: NA; CDR3 length: 11; CDR3 protein: CASSFLTEAFF; CDR3 DNA: TGTGCCAGCAGCTTTCTTACTGAAGCTTTCTTT
V gene: TRBV6-1; J gene: TRBJ1-6; D gene: NA; CDR3 length: 13; CDR3 protein: CASKTRTDSPLHF; CDR3 DNA: TGTGCCAGCAAAACCAGGACAGACTCACCCCTCCACTTT
V gene: TRBV5-6; J gene: TRBJ2-3; D gene: TRBD2; CDR3 length: 15; CDR3 protein: CASSLAGGSTDTQYF; CDR3 DNA: TGTGCCAGCAGCTTGGCTGGCGGGAGTACAGATACGCAGTATTTT
V gene: TRBV5-1; J gene: TRBJ2-5; D gene: TRBD2; CDR3 length: 16; CDR3 protein: CASSEVAGGQSETQYF; CDR3 DNA: TGCGCCAGCAGCGAGGTAGCGGGAGGGCAATCAGAGACCCAGTACTTC
V gene: TRBV5-1; J gene: TRBJ1-1; D gene: NA; CDR3 length: 14; CDR3 protein: CASSLVQGNTEAFF; CDR3 DNA: TGCGCCAGCAGCTTGGTGCAGGGGAACACTGAAGCTTTCTTT
V gene: TRBV30; J gene: TRBJ1-2; D gene: NA; CDR3 length: 12; CDR3 protein: CAWSGRQAGYTF; CDR3 DNA: TGTGCCTGGAGTGGACGACAGGCTGGTTACACCTTC
V gene: TRBV4-1; J gene: TRBJ2-5; D gene: NA; CDR3 length: 19; CDR3 protein: CASSQGQGASGGAIGTQYF; CDR3 DNA: TGCGCCAGCAGCCAAGGACAGGGGGCAAGCGGGGGGGCAATAGGGACCCAGTACTTC
V gene: TRBV5-6; J gene: TRBJ1-2; D gene: TRBD1; CDR3 length: 17; CDR3 protein: CASSLTDRTGGNYGYTF; CDR3 DNA: TGTGCCAGCAGCTTGACGGACCGGACAGGGGGCAACTATGGCTACACCTTC
V gene: TRBV11-2; J gene: TRBJ1-2; D gene: TRBD1; CDR3 length: 15; CDR3 protein: CASSSSTGESYGYTF; CDR3 DNA: TGTGCCAGCAGCTCTTCAACAGGGGAGTCCTATGGCTACACCTTC
V gene: TRBV6-5; J gene: TRBJ1-2; D gene: TRBD1; CDR3 length: 13; CDR3 protein: CATRGRQGSGYTF; CDR3 DNA: TGTGCCACACGGGGTAGACAGGGGTCTGGCTACACCTTC
V gene: TRBV27; J gene: TRBJ2-7; D gene: NA; CDR3 length: 13; CDR3 protein: CASSLDGGYEQYF; CDR3 DNA: TGTGCCAGCAGTCTCGACGGGGGATACGAGCAGTACTTC